The 31 T cell receptor beta chains in this list originate from one sample, sequenced in a study of post-analysis software for immune sequencing data (dated by TCRdb to 2014 to 2015). These receptors' antigens are unknown. Results the study describes overall, beyond this receptor: Significantly higher frequencies in patients than in controls were found for five TRBV segments, including TRBV5-6, TRBV5-1 and TRBV20-1.

Receptor libraries were prepared by PCR. The sample was run on an Illumina HiSeq 2500. Unique molecular identifiers were incorporated into TCR beta cDNA libraries to reduce PCR and sequencing biases. TCRdb passed the public sequencing reads through fastp at Q25 and MiXCR, retaining productive beta sequences. CDR3 protein duplicates are merged, each entry listing the most common genes and DNA. For this sample there are more than 500,000 distinct CDR3 sequences; 34% appear just once. The ten largest clonotypes hold 6% of the sample. The sequenced sample was blood. The source of these receptors is a girl between 2 and 17 years old with multiple sclerosis.

The chain couples TRBV4-2 to TRBJ2-1; D is ambiguous. This CDR3 is built from 13 residues. Trimming removed 2 bases from V and 4 bases from J, with 6 bases in between. Germline assignment: CDR1 LGHNA and CDR2 YNFKEQ. The CDR3 coding sequence is TGTGCCAGCAGCCAACCCGAATACAATGAGCAGTTCTTC. Translation gives CASSQPEYNEQFF.

V is TRBV6-5 and J is TRBJ1-5; D uncertain. The CDR3 has 13 residues. Germline V lookup: CDR1 MNHEY, CDR2 SVGAGI. Trimming shortened V by 0 bases and J by 5 bases, and 5 bases separated the two germline ends. The CDR3 DNA reads as TGTGCCAGCAGTTACTCAGGGCATCAGCCCCAGCATTTT. Protein product: CASSYSGHQPQHF.

A word on this clonotype: An end of the junction differs from the germline gene, which may be a read error. The chain is built from TRBV25-1 and TRBJ1-2; 8 bases fit TRBD1. CDR1 MGHDK and CDR2 SYGVNS come from the germline V gene. The CDR3 runs 13 residues. The CDR3 region has the DNA TGTGCCAACAGTGAGACAGGGGACGGAGGCTACACCTTC. Protein product: CANSETGDGGYTF.

Only a few counts were recorded for this clonotype. The V call is TRBV10-3, the J call TRBJ1-2, with unresolved D. Per the germline V gene, CDR1 is ENHRY and CDR2 is SYGVKD. The V end was cut by 2 bases, the J end by 6 bases, with 7 bases between. The CDR3 extends over 12 amino acids. The CDR3 spells CAISEGVHGYTF. CDR3 DNA sequence: TGTGCCATCAGTGAGGGGGTCCATGGCTACACCTTC.

This chain joins TRBV10-1 and TRBJ2-3; TRBD1 might be the D (6 bases). Trimming left V 7 bases short and J 2 bases short, with 10 bases between. This CDR3 spans 13 amino acids. CDR1 and CDR2 from the germline V gene are WNHNN and SYGVQD (reference sequence). The CDR3 protein is CASNGQITDTQYF. CDR3 DNA: TGCGCCAGCAACGGACAGATCACAGATACGCAGTATTTT.

This clonotype was counted a few times. The V and J genes are TRBV6-1 and TRBJ2-5; TRBD2 might be the D (5 bases). This CDR3 spans 12 amino acids. Between the trimmed V and J ends, which lost 8 bases and 5 bases, there was a span of 12 bases. Germline V gene data show CDR1 as MNHNS and CDR2 as SASEGT. The CDR3 loop reads CASGFRGETQYF. The CDR3 nucleotides read TGTGCCAGCGGGTTTAGAGGGGAGACCCAGTACTTC.

J is TRBJ1-1 and V is TRBV9, with 8 bases matching TRBD1. The CDR3 is 16 residues long. J was trimmed by 7 bases and V by 2 bases; bases with no gene match: 13. The germline V gene has CDR1 SGDLS and CDR2 YYNGEE. CDR3 in amino acids: CASSVLPGQVNYEAFF. The CDR3 nucleotides are TGTGCCAGCAGCGTTCTACCGGGACAGGTCAACTATGAAGCTTTCTTT. The entire variable domain, with the rest obtained from reference TRBV9 and TRBJ1-1, is as follows: DSGVTQTPKHLITATGQRVTLRCSPRSGDLSVYWYQQSLDQGLQFLIQYYNGEERAKGNILERFSAQQFPDLHSELNLSSLELGDSALYFCASSVLPGQVNYEAFFGQGTRLTVV.

This clonotype was counted between two and nine times. V and J are TRBV19 and TRBJ1-6; 9 nucleotides match TRBD1. Unmatched junction bases numbered 10, after V lost 5 bases and J lost 5 bases. The CDR3 has 17 amino acids. CDR1 and CDR2 from the germline V gene are LNHDA and SQIVND (reference sequence). The CDR3 region is CASSRGTGYLNNSPLHF. The CDR3 DNA reads TGTGCCAGTAGTCGCGGGACAGGGTACCTGAATAATTCACCCCTCCACTTT.

This sequence joins TRBV20-1 and TRBJ1-2; 7 positions match TRBD1. The CDR3 covers 14 residues. J lost 3 bases, V lost 3 bases, and 7 bases had no gene match. Per the germline V gene, CDR1 is DFQATT and CDR2 is SNEGSKA (reference sequence). The CDR3 nucleotides are TGCAGTGCTAGGGACGTTGGGACAGACTATGGCTACACCTTC. Protein product: CSARDVGTDYGYTF.

This clonotype was seen a handful of times. The rearrangement uses TRBV20-1 and TRBJ1-2, with D unclear. V lost 0 bases and J 10 bases, leaving 12 bases between the germline ends. Germline V gene lookup returns CDR1 DFQATT and CDR2 SNEGSKA (reference sequence). The CDR3 is 12 amino acids. The CDR3 region is CSARDPERDYTF. The CDR3 nucleotides are TGCAGTGCTAGAGATCCGGAGAGGGACTACACCTTC.

This clonotype was picked up a small number of times. The chain carries TRBV10-3 and TRBJ2-1; 11 bases map to TRBD2. V shed 4 bases, J shed 5 bases, and the junction held 10 bases outside the gene matches. The CDR3 is made up of 17 amino acids. Germline values: CDR1 ENHRY, CDR2 SYGVKD. The CDR3 protein is CAISGYSLAGAHNEQFF. The CDR3 bases are TGTGCCATCAGTGGATACTCACTAGCGGGGGCCCACAATGAGCAGTTCTTC.

The J gene is TRBJ2-1, the V gene TRBV29-1; D is ambiguous. The CDR3 covers 11 residues. V lost 5 bases and J lost 13, with 15 bases in between. Germline CDR1 reads SQVTM; CDR2 reads ANQGSEA. The DNA for the CDR3 is TGCAGCGTTCCGCTAGGAAACTTCCAGTTCTTC. It encodes CSVPLGNFQFF.

This chain joins TRBV27 and TRBJ2-1; D not resolved. CDR1 is MNHEY and CDR2 is SMNVEV in the germline V gene (reference sequence). This CDR3 is 15 amino acids long. Trimming cost V 7 bases and J 0 bases, with 13 bases left between them. The CDR3 reads CASKFGKSSYNEQFF. Here the CDR3 DNA reads TGTGCCAGCAAATTTGGCAAGAGCTCCTACAATGAGCAGTTCTTC.

Comments on this clonotype: One end of the junction does not line up with germline, which may come from a read error. The gene calls are TRBV29-1 and TRBJ2-5; the D gene is possibly TRBD1 (6 bases). Near its end, the DNA agrees better with TRBJ2-1, so the J call may be wrong. CDR3 length: 14 residues. Germline values: CDR1 SQVTM, CDR2 ANQGSEA. Written as DNA, the CDR3 is TGTAGCGTTCGAGACCGGGACACACAAGAGACCCAGTTCTTC. It specifies CSVRDRDTQETQFF.

V gene TRBV5-1 combines with J gene TRBJ1-6; D not certain. Germline CDR1 SGHRS, CDR2 YFSETQ. V was pared by 4 bases and J by 8 bases, with 13 bases between. The CDR3 is made up of 14 amino acids. The CDR3 region is CASSLRTHDSPLHF. The DNA for the CDR3 is TGCGCCAGCAGCCTGCGGACTCACGATTCACCCCTCCACTTT.

The chain combines TRBV27 with TRBJ2-5; the match to TRBD2 covers 14 bases. CDR1 MNHEY and CDR2 SMNVEV come from the germline V gene (reference sequence). V was clipped by 0 bases and J by 6 bases; unmatched bases: 12. This CDR3 comprises 19 residues. CDR3 protein: CASSLSGTSGGLRGQTQYF. The CDR3 DNA reads as TGTGCCAGCAGTTTATCGGGGACTAGCGGGGGTCTCCGGGGTCAGACCCAGTACTTC.

The chain uses TRBV12-3 or TRBV12-4 and TRBJ1-6; D remains ambiguous. This CDR3 is 13 amino acids long. Trimming cost V 3 bases and J 8 bases, with 8 bases left between them. CDR3 bases: TGTGCCAGCAGTTTCTCTCAGGATTCACCCCTCCACTTT. Its protein product is CASSFSQDSPLHF.

The chain couples TRBV15 to TRBJ2-1; D gene ambiguous. Germline CDR1 is LNHNV and CDR2 is YYDKDF (reference sequence). The CDR3 is 15 residues long. V lost 4 bases to trimming and J lost 13 bases, with 23 bases between them. CDR3 in amino acids: CATSKPARSQETQFF. The CDR3 DNA sequence: TGTGCCACCAGCAAACCGGCGAGGTCACAAGAGACCCAGTTCTTC.

The rearrangement uses TRBV6-4 and TRBJ2-1; D is perhaps TRBD2 (5 bases). Deletions cut 8 bases from V and 0 bases from J, with 11 bases between. The CDR3 sequence is 14 residues long. Germline V CDR1 and CDR2: MRHNA, SNTAGT. The CDR3 DNA sequence: TGTGCCAGCGCAAAAGGGAGCTCCTACAATGAGCAGTTCTTC. It specifies CASAKGSSYNEQFF.

This chain uses TRBV5-4 with TRBJ1-1; the D is unclear. With 0 bases removed from V and 1 base from J, the gap between germline ends came to 13 bases. The V gene's germline CDR1 is SGHNT and CDR2 YYREEE (reference sequence). The CDR3 consists of 16 residues. The DNA for the CDR3 is TGTGCCAGCAGCTTGGCGCCCCTGATGGGGAACACTGAAGCTTTCTTT. It specifies CASSLAPLMGNTEAFF.

This clonotype turned up a few times. The rearrangement joins TRBV5-1 to TRBJ1-4, with D possibly matching TRBD1 (6 bases). Deletions cut 7 bases from V and 6 bases from J, with 19 bases between. Per the germline V gene, CDR1 is SGHRS and CDR2 is YFSETQ. The CDR3 contains 15 residues. CDR3 DNA sequence: TGCGCCAGCGCTCTGGAGGGGGGAGGTCATGAAAAACTGTTTTTT. It codes for CASALEGGGHEKLFF.

Many counts were recorded for this clonotype. The rearrangement joins TRBV11-2 to TRBJ2-6; D is unclear. The CDR3 is made up of 13 amino acids. Germline assignment: CDR1 SGHAT and CDR2 FQNNGV. With 1 base removed from V and 3 bases from J, the gap between germline ends came to 1 base. This CDR3 is CASSLGGANVLTF. The CDR3 nucleotides read TGTGCCAGCAGCTTAGGTGGGGCCAACGTCCTGACTTTC. Combining the CDR3 with reference TRBV11-2 and TRBJ2-6 gives the whole variable domain EAGVAQSPRYKIIEKRQSVAFWCNPISGHATLYWYQQILGQGPKLLIQFQNNGVVDDSQLPKDRFSAERLKGVDSTLKIQPAKLEDSAVYLCASSLGGANVLTFGAGSRLTVL.

Concerning this clonotype itself: A junction boundary mismatches the germline segment, possibly from a read error. The chain employs TRBV12-3 or TRBV12-4 and TRBJ2-2; a weak D match, TRBD2 (5 bases). The CDR3 has 15 amino acids. The CDR3 sequence: CASSSGRTNTGERFF. The CDR3 DNA follows: TGTGCCAGCAGTTCGGGCAGAACGAACACCGGGGAGCGGTTTTTT.

The chain has TRBV10-2 and TRBJ2-7; 11 bases agree with TRBD2. J was trimmed by 6 bases and V by 6 bases; bases with no gene match: 7. The CDR3 covers 14 residues. Germline loops: CDR1 WSHSY, CDR2 SAAADI. This CDR3 reads CASRLTSGDSEQYF. DNA for the CDR3: TGCGCCAGCAGGTTGACTAGCGGGGATTCCGAGCAGTACTTC.

With regard to this clonotype: At one end, the junction sequence differs from germline, possibly due to a read error. Written as DNA, the CDR3 is TGTGCCAGCAGTTACTCGGGGGGAATGAACACCGAGGAGCTGTTTTTT. Translating gives CASSYSGGMNTEELFF. The chain has TRBV6-5 and TRBJ2-2, with D possibly TRBD2 on 6 matching bases. From germline, CDR1 is MNHEY and CDR2 SVGAGI. The CDR3 totals 16 residues.

This chain connects TRBV20-1 to TRBJ1-5, with D possibly TRBD1 on 6 matching bases. CDR1 and CDR2 from the germline V gene are DFQATT and SNEGSKA (reference sequence). This CDR3 comprises 15 residues. V was cut by 5 bases and J by 0 bases, with 14 bases left in between. CDR3 in DNA: TGCAGTGCTTTTACAGGGTCAGCTAGCAATCAGCCCCAGCATTTT. Protein product: CSAFTGSASNQPQHF.

The V gene is TRBV5-5, the J gene TRBJ2-3; 11 bases match TRBD2. The germline V gene has CDR1 SGHKS and CDR2 YYEKEE (reference sequence). Trimming removed 2 bases from V and 3 bases from J; junction bases left unmatched: 14. This CDR3 comprises 19 residues. The CDR3 bases are TGTGCCAGCAGCTTTACCCTGATGGGGACTAGCGGAACTACAGATACGCAGTATTTT. This translates into CASSFTLMGTSGTTDTQYF.

This clonotype was detected a few times. V usage is TRBV6-5 and J usage is TRBJ2-3; 9 nucleotides align to TRBD2. CDR1 is MNHEY, CDR2 SVGAGI, per germline. This CDR3 has 17 residues. V lost 0 bases, J lost 1 base, and 5 bases stayed unmatched. The CDR3 region is CASSYSRGGLGTDTQYF. The CDR3 bases are TGTGCCAGCAGTTACTCGCGGGGGGGCCTCGGCACAGATACGCAGTATTTT.

This clonotype was seen more than once but under ten times. V gene TRBV20-1 combines with J gene TRBJ2-5; D unresolved. This CDR3 spans 12 amino acids. Germline V CDR1 and CDR2: DFQATT, SNEGSKA (reference sequence). The V and J ends lost 5 bases and 3 bases respectively, with 10 bases between them. CDR3 sequence (DNA): TGCAGTGCTCGACTGGTGAAAGAGACCCAGTACTTC. Amino acid sequence: CSARLVKETQYF.

This clonotype was seen only a few times. This CDR3 reads CASSLVMTAPQFF. In nucleotides, the CDR3 is TGTGCCAGCAGCTTAGTTATGACCGCCCCGCAGTTCTTC. The V and J genes are TRBV7-9 and TRBJ2-1; D not certain. The CDR3 length is 13 residues. The ends were cut back, 1 base at V and 12 bases at J, with 13 bases in the middle. Per the germline V gene, CDR1 is SEHNR and CDR2 is FQNEAQ (reference sequence).

The V and J genes are TRBV20-1 and TRBJ1-3; maybe TRBD1 (5 bases). Trimming cost V 4 bases and J 0 bases, with 13 bases left between them. The CDR3 has 15 residues. Germline V lookup: CDR1 DFQATT, CDR2 SNEGSKA (reference sequence). As DNA, the CDR3 is TGCAGTGCTACCTTGGACACGAGCTCTGGAAACACCATATATTTT. It encodes CSATLDTSSGNTIYF.